The T cell receptor (beta chain) described here comes from a study of T cell repertoires in cytomegalovirus infection. Overall study context: Indications came from public TCR beta signatures; they pointed to CMV infection and to a matching HLA type.

This clonotype was recorded at least ten times. The antigen is not known. CDR3 size: 12 residues. CDR1 and CDR2 (germline): SGHVS, FQNEAQ. The ends were cut back, 1 base at V and 7 bases at J, with 4 bases in the middle. Whole-study results and caveats: The cumulative frequency of public TCR beta families distinguished individuals who carried CMV together with the relevant HLA.

TCRdb re-analysed the reads in MiXCR, keeping a single row per CDR3 protein. The table lists 200,000 to 250,000 distinct CDR3 sequences, 6.5% of them singletons. The gene calls are TRBV7-8 and TRBJ2-2; D not resolved. The specimen sequenced was PBMCs. The clonotype comes from a human donor in good health (CMV status not recorded). Some clones in this sample may be carry-over from other donors' samples. In nucleotides, the CDR3 is TGTGCCAGCAGCTTAGGGGTCGGGGAGCTGTTTTTT. It encodes CASSLGVGELFF.